This T cell receptor (beta chain) was identified in a study of CD8+ T cells in alopecia areata. Overall study context: Treatment comprised oral tofacitinib, 5 to 10 mg twice daily, in treated patients. Study observations and caveats: While tofacitinib was given, many expanded lesional clones persisted in scalp and blood. Tofacitinib significantly brought down scalp clonality and expanded CD8+ clones among top 100.

V was clipped by 1 base and J by 1 base; unmatched bases: 6. This CDR3 is built from 16 residues. Per the germline V gene, CDR1 is SSHAT and CDR2 is FNYEAQ (reference sequence). In the case of this clone: Its specificity is unknown.

Extracted RNA was reverse transcribed into cDNA, the sequencing template. TCRdb's copy holds only in-frame clones and misses some; the assay was immunoSEQ multiplex PCR. The data show about 210,000 clones, about 58% seen once. Treatment described: oral pan-JAK inhibitor, 5-10 mg twice daily. Sequencing used CD4+ T cells sorted from blood, obtained at week 4, from a patient treated with tofacitinib. This chain joins TRBV7-7 and TRBJ2-5; 7 bases fit TRBD2. This TCR was recovered from a human donor with alopecia areata. This chain's CDR3 is CASSLVPGGAQETQYF. DNA for the CDR3: TGTGCCAGCAGCTTAGTTCCGGGGGGTGCCCAAGAGACCCAGTACTTC.